This T cell receptor beta chain was captured in a study of T-cell memory formation after mild COVID-19. 5'RACE, which relied on constant-segment primers, yielded TCR alpha and TCR beta cDNA libraries carrying sample barcodes and UMIs. TCRdb re-analysed the 5' RACE reads in MiXCR, keeping a single row per CDR3 protein. Found here are approximately 430,000 distinct CDR3 sequences, roughly a quarter of them singletons; the top ten hold over 10%. V lost 8 bases to trimming and J lost 3 bases; unmatched junction nucleotides: 6. The CDR3 totals 14 residues. Germline V gene sequence: CDR1 SGHTA, CDR2 FQGNSA. This clonotype was seen a few times.

The chain is built from TRBV7-2 and TRBJ2-7, with 11 bases that match TRBD2. The TCR was taken from an adult woman who had mild COVID-19 (a few samples of this study predate the infection). Cell type and time point are not known. Sequencing was done on a sample of PBMCs or a T cell subset sorted from them (not recorded which). The CDR3 reads CASPLAGDFYEQYF. The DNA of the CDR3 is TGTGCCAGCCCACTAGCGGGGGACTTCTACGAGCAGTACTTC.